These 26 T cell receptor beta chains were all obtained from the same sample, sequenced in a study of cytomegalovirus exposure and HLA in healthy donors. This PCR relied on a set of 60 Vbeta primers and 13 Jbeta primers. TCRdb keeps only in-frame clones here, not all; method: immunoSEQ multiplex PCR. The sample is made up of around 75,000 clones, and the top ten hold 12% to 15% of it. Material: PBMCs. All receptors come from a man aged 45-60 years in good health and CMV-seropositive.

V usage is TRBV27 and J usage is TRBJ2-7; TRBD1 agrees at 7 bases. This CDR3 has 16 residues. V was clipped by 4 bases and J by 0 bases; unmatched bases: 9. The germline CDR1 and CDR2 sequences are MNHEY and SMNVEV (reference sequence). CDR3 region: CASSWGPGQSSYEQYF. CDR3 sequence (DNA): TGTGCCAGCAGTTGGGGTCCGGGACAGAGCTCCTACGAGCAGTACTTC.

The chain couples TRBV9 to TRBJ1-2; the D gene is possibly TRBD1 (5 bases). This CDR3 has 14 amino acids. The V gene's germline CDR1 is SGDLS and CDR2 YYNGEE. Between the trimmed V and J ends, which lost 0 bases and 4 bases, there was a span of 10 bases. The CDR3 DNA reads TGTGCCAGCAGCGTAGAACAGGCGACCTATGGCTACACCTTC. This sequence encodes CASSVEQATYGYTF. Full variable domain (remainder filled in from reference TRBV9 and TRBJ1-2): DSGVTQTPKHLITATGQRVTLRCSPRSGDLSVYWYQQSLDQGLQFLIQYYNGEERAKGNILERFSAQQFPDLHSELNLSSLELGDSALYFCASSVEQATYGYTFGSGTRLTVV.

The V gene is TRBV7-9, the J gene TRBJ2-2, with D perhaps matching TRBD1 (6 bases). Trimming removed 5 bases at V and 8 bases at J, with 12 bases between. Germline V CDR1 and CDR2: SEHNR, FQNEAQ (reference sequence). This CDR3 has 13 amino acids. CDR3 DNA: TGTGCCAGCAGCCCCATTAGGGGGGGGGAGCTGTTTTTT. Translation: CASSPIRGGELFF. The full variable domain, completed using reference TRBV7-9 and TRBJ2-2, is DTGVSQNPRHKITKRGQNVTFRCDPISEHNRLYWYRQTLGQGPEFLTYFQNEAQLEKSRLLSDRFSAERPKGSFSTLEIQRTEQGDSAMYLCASSPIRGGELFFGEGSRLTVL.

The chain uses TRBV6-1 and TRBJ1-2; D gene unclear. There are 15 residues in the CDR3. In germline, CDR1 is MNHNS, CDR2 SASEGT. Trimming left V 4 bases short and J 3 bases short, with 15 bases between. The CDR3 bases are TGTGCCAGCAGTGGACGCGAGGGTAGGCACTATGGCTACACCTTC. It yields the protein CASSGREGRHYGYTF.

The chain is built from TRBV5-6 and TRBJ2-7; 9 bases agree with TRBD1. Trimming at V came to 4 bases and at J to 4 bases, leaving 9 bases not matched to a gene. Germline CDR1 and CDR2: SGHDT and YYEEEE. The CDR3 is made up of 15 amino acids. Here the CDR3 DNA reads TGTGCCAGCAGCCGGACAGGGGAGTATAAGTACGAGCAGTACGTC. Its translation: CASSRTGEYKYEQYV.

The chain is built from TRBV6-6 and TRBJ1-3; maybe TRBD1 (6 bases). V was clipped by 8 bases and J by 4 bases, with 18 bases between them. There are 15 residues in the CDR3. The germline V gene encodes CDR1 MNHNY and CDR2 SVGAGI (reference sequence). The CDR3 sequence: CASSPGGPGGNTIYF. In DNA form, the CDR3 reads TGTGCCAGCTCCCCGGGGGGCCCGGGGGGAAACACCATATATTTT.

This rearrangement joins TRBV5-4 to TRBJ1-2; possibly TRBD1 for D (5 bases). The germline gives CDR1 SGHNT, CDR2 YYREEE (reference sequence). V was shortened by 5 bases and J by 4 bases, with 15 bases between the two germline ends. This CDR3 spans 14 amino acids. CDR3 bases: TGTGCCAGCAGGCTTGCACGGGGGGGCTATGGCTACACCTTC. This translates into CASRLARGGYGYTF.

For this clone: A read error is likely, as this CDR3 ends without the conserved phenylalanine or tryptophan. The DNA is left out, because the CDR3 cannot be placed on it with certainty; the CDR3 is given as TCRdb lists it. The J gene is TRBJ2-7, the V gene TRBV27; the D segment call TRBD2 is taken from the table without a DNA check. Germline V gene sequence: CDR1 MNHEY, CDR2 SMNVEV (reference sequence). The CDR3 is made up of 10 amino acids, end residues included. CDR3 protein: CASSRLAGRL.

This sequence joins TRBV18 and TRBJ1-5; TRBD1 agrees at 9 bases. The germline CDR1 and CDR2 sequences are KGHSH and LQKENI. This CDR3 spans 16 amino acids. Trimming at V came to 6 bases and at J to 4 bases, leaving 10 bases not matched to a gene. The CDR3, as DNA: TGTGCCAGCTCTCCTGGGACAGGGAACAATAATCAGCCCCAGCATTTT. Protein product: CASSPGTGNNNQPQHF.

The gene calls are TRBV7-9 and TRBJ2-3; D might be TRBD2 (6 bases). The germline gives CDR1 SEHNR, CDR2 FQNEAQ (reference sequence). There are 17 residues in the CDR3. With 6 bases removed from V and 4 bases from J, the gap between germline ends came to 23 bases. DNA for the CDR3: TGTGCCAGCAGTTTCCCGACCACTTTCCGACTAGCAGATACGCAGTATTTT. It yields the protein CASSFPTTFRLADTQYF.

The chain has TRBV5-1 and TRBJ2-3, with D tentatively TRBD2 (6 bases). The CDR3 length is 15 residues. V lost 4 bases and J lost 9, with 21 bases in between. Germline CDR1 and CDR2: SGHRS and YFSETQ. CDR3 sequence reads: CASSGGLYRDFTQYF. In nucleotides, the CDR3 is TGCGCCAGCAGCGGGGGACTTTACCGGGATTTCACGCAGTATTTT.

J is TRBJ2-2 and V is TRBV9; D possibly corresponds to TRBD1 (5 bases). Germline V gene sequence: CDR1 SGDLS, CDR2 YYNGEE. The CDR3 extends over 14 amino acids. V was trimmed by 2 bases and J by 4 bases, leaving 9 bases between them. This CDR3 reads CASSVHRFTGELFF. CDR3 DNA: TGTGCCAGCAGCGTCCACAGGTTCACCGGGGAGCTGTTTTTT.

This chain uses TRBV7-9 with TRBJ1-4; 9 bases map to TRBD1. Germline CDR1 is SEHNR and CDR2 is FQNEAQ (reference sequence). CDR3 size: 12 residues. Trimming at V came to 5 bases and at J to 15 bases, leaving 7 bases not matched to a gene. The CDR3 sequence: CASSPLGDRVFF. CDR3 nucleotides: TGTGCCAGCAGCCCTCTGGGGGACAGGGTGTTTTTT. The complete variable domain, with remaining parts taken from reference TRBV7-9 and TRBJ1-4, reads DTGVSQNPRHKITKRGQNVTFRCDPISEHNRLYWYRQTLGQGPEFLTYFQNEAQLEKSRLLSDRFSAERPKGSFSTLEIQRTEQGDSAMYLCASSPLGDRVFFGSGTQLSVL.

The CDR3 coding sequence is TGCGCGAGTGGCCCAGGACTTAACTATGGCTACACCTTC. It encodes CASGPGLNYGYTF. V usage is TRBV5-1 and J usage is TRBJ1-2, with D unclear. Looked up from germline, CDR1 is SGHRS and CDR2 is YFSETQ. This CDR3 comprises 13 residues.

The CDR3 protein is CASSPSTGGEAFF. The CDR3 DNA follows: TGTGCCAGCAGCCCTTCGACAGGGGGTGAAGCTTTCTTT. V is TRBV9 and J is TRBJ1-1; the match to TRBD1 covers 9 bases. Germline V lookup: CDR1 SGDLS, CDR2 YYNGEE. Germline trimming cut 4 bases from V and 7 bases from J; bases unmatched to any gene: 5. This CDR3 is built from 13 residues.

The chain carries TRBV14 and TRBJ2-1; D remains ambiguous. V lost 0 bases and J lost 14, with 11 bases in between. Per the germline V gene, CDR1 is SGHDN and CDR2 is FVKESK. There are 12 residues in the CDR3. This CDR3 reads CASSQDETAEFF. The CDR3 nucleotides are TGTGCCAGCAGCCAAGATGAAACGGCGGAGTTCTTC.

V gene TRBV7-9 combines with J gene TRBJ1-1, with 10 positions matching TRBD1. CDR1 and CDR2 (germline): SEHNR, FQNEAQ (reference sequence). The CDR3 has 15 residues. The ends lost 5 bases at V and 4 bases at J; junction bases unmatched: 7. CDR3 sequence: CASSPRTGGSTEAFF. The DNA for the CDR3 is TGTGCCAGCAGCCCCCGGACAGGGGGAAGCACTGAAGCTTTCTTT.

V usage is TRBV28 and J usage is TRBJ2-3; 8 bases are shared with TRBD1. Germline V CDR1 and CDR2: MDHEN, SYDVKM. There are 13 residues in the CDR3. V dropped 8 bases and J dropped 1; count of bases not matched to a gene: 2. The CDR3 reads CASGQGGTDTQYF. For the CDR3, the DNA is TGTGCCAGCGGACAGGGCGGCACAGATACGCAGTATTTT.

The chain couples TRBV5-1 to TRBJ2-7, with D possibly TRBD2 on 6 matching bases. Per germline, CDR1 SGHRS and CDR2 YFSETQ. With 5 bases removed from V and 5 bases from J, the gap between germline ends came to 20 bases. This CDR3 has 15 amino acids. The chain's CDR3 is CASRILMDRRDEQYV. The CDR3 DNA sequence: TGCGCCAGCAGGATACTTATGGACCGGAGGGACGAGCAGTACGTC.

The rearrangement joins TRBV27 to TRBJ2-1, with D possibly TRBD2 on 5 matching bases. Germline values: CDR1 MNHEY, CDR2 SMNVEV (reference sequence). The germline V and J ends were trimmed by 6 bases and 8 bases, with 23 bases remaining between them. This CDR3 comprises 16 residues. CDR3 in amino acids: CASRQPPSNLPHEQFF. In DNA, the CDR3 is TGTGCCAGCAGACAACCACCTAGCAATCTCCCCCATGAGCAGTTCTTC.

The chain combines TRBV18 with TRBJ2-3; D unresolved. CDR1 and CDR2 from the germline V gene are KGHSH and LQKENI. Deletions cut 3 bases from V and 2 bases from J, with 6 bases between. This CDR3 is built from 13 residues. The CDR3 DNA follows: TGTGCCAGCTCACCCGACAACACAGATACGCAGTATTTT. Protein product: CASSPDNTDTQYF. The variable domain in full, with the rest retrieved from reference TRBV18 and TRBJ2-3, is NAGVMQNPRHLVRRRGQEARLRCSPMKGHSHVYWYRQLPEEGLKFMVYLQKENIIDESGMPKERFSAEFPKEGPSILRIQQVVRGDSAAYFCASSPDNTDTQYFGPGTRLTVL.

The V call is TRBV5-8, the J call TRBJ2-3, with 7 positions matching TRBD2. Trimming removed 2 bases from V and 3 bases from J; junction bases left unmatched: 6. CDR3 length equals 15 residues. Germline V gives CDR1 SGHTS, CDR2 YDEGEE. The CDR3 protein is CASSLLAGVTDTQYF. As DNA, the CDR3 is TGTGCCAGCAGCTTACTTGCGGGAGTAACAGATACGCAGTATTTT. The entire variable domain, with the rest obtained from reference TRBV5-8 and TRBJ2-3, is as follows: EAGVTQSPTHLIKTRGQQATLRCSPISGHTSVYWYQQALGLGLQFLLWYDEGEERNRGNFPPRFSGRQFPNYSSELNVNALELEDSALYLCASSLLAGVTDTQYFGPGTRLTVL.

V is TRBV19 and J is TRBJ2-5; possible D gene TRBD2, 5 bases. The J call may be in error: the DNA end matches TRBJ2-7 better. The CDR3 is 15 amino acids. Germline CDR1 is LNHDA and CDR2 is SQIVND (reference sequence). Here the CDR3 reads CASSIRGKGSYEQYF. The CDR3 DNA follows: TGTGCCAGTAGTATCCGGGGTAAGGGTTCCTACGAGCAGTACTTC.

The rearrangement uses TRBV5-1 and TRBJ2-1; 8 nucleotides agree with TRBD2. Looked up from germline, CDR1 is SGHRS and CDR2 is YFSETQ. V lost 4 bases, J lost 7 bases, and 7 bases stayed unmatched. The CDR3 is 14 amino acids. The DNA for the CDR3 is TGCGCCAGCAGCCCCGCGACTAGCGCGAATGAGCAGTTCTTC. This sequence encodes CASSPATSANEQFF.

CDR3 region: CASSLLTGPQETQYF. CDR3 coding DNA: TGTGCCAGCAGTTTATTGACAGGGCCCCAAGAGACCCAGTACTTC. The genes are TRBV27 and TRBJ2-5; TRBD1 matches 7 bases. J was trimmed by 1 base and V by 1 base; bases with no gene match: 3. The germline CDR1 and CDR2 sequences are MNHEY and SMNVEV (reference sequence). The CDR3 extends over 15 amino acids.

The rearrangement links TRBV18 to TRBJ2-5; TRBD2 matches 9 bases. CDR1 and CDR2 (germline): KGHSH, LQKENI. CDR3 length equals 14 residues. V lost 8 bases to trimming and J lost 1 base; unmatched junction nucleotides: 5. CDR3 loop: CASTPSGAQETQYF. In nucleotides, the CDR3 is TGTGCCAGCACGCCTAGCGGGGCCCAAGAGACCCAGTACTTC.